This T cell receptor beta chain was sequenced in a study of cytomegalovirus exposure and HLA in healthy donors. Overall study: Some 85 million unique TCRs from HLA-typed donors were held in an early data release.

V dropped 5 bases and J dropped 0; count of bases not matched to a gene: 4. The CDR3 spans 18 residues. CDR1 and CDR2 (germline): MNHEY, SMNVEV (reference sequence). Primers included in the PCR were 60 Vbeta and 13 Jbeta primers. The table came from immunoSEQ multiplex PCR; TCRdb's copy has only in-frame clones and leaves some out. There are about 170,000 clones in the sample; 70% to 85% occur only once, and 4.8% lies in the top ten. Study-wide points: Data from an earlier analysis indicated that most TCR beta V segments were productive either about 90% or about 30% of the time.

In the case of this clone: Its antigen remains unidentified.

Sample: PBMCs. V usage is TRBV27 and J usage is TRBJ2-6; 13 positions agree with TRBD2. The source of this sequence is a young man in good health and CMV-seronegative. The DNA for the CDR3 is TGTGCCAGCAGTAGACTAGCGGGAGGATCCTCTGGGGCCAACGTCCTGACTTTC. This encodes CASSRLAGGSSGANVLTF.